This is a list of T cell receptor beta chains from one sample in a study of chemoradiotherapy in HPV16-positive cancers. Libraries were prepared by immunoSEQ multiplex PCR; TCRdb keeps only in-frame clonotypes and omits some of them. The data contain more than 20,000 clones, more than 75% of them seen just once; the ten biggest clones take up 3.5% to 5%. The sequenced sample was blood, obtained from a patient who underwent chemoradiotherapy. The receptors here all came from a human donor with HPV-associated anogenital cancer. Both conserved end residues are part of each CDR3. D genes are given only for firm matches. For some rows the clone size is stated as once, few or many, or as a class when expanded; others skip it.

J gene | V gene | clone size | D gene | CDR3 DNA | CDR3 protein
TRBJ2-1 | TRBV6-5 | - | - | TGTGCCAGCAGTTACACCACGAGCTCCTACAATGAGCAGTTCTTC | CASSYTTSSYNEQFF
TRBJ1-5 | TRBV23-1 | - | - | TGCGCCAGCAGTCTCAGTGTTGGGAAGAGCAATCAGCCCCAGCATTTT | CASSLSVGKSNQPQHF
TRBJ1-1 | TRBV7-9 | - | - | TGTGCCAGCAGCTTAGTTGGTATGGCTGGCACTGAAGCTTTCTTT | CASSLVGMAGTEAFF
TRBJ1-5 | TRBV19 | few | TRBD1 | TGTGCCAGTAGTCAAATGGACAGGGGAGTTGGCAATCAGCCCCAGCATTTT | CASSQMDRGVGNQPQHF
TRBJ2-2 | TRBV25-1 | - | TRBD1 | TGTGCCAGCAGGTGGGGGACAGGGAACACCGGGGAGCTGTTTTTT | CASRWGTGNTGELFF
TRBJ1-2 | TRBV9 | - | TRBD1 | TGTGCCAGCAGCTTTGGACAGGGTAATTATGGCTACACCTTC | CASSFGQGNYGYTF
TRBJ2-1 | TRBV5-1 | - | TRBD2 | TGCGCCAGCAGCCCGCTGACTAGCGGGATTTCCTACAATGAGCAGTTCTTC | CASSPLTSGISYNEQFF
TRBJ1-1 | TRBV27 | - | - | TGTGCCAGCAGGGACACTGGGAACACTGAAGCTTTCTTT | CASRDTGNTEAFF
TRBJ1-2 | TRBV7-9 | once | - | TGTGCCAGCAGCAACCTAGGGGAGATTGGTGGCTACACCTTC | CASSNLGEIGGYTF
TRBJ2-7 | TRBV6-6 | - | - | TGTGCCAGCAGTCCCCTCGAAGACAGAGGATTTGTCGCGGCGTACTTC | CASSPLEDRGFVAAYF
TRBJ2-3 | TRBV30 | medium-sized | - | TGTGCCTGGAGTCCAGACCAGGGACTCCCACTACCAGATACGCAGTATTTT | CAWSPDQGLPLPDTQYF
TRBJ2-3 | TRBV5-6 | - | TRBD2 | TGTGCCAGCAGCGGGGGACTAGCGCCTTACACAGATACGCAGTATTTT | CASSGGLAPYTDTQYF
TRBJ2-3 | TRBV6-1 | medium-sized | TRBD2 | TGTGCCAGCAGTGGACTAGCGGGGGGGCCAGATACGCAGTATTTT | CASSGLAGGPDTQYF
TRBJ2-7 | TRBV7-2 | - | - | TGTGCCAGCAGCCTCCAGACTCTTTACGAGCAGTACTTC | CASSLQTLYEQYF
TRBJ2-7 | TRBV30 | - | TRBD1 | TGTGCCTGGACCCCACGGACAGGCCTACCCTACGAGCAGTACTTC | CAWTPRTGLPYEQYF
TRBJ2-7 | TRBV19 | - | - | TGTGCCAGTAGTCCCCGGGACACCACCTACGAGCAGTACTTC | CASSPRDTTYEQYF
TRBJ2-1 | TRBV19 | - | TRBD2 | TGTGCCAGTCGCGGGGGGTTGGATGAGCAGTTCTTC | CASRGGLDEQFF
TRBJ1-6 | TRBV12-1 | - | - | TGTGCCAGCAGCTTCCGAAAGGGGGGGACCCAGGGCAATTCACCCCTCCACTTT | CASSFRKGGTQGNSPLHF
TRBJ1-2 | TRBV19 | - | - | TGTGCCAGTAGTTTCCGTGACAGGCGTCGTGGCTACACCTTC | CASSFRDRRRGYTF
TRBJ2-3 | TRBV9 | - | - | TGTGCCAGCAGCGTAGAGGTAGGGGTGTTGATGGATACGCAGTATTTT | CASSVEVGVLMDTQYF
TRBJ2-7 | TRBV5-1 | - | - | TGCGCCAGCAGCTTGTCTCAGAGTACGTTCAAGCAGTACTTC | CASSLSQSTFKQYF
TRBJ2-3 | TRBV6-5 | - | - | TGTGCCAGCACGCGAGGGGCCCCCACAGATACGCAGTATTTT | CASTRGAPTDTQYF
TRBJ2-1 | TRBV11-3 | - | TRBD2 | TGTGCCAGCAGCAGTAGCGGGGGGGCGAGAAATGAGCAGTTCTTC | CASSSSGGARNEQFF
TRBJ2-4 | TRBV5-8 | - | - | TGTGCCAGCAGCGCCCCTGTGACCAAAAACATTCAGTACTTC | CASSAPVTKNIQYF
TRBJ1-1 | TRBV6-5 | - | - | TGTGCCAGCAGTTCGTCGCCTAGTGGCATGACTGAAGCTTTCTTT | CASSSSPSGMTEAFF
TRBJ2-4 | TRBV7-2 | - | TRBD2 | TGTGCCAGCAGCGCCCAGACTAGCGGGAGAAACATTCAGTACTTC | CASSAQTSGRNIQYF
TRBJ1-4 | TRBV19 | few | - | TGTGCCAGTAGTAGTGAGGGAACAGGGTCCAAACTGTTTTTT | CASSSEGTGSKLFF
TRBJ2-7 | TRBV6-5 | - | - | TGTGCCAGCAGTTACTCGACGGATTCCTACGAGCAGTACTTC | CASSYSTDSYEQYF
TRBJ1-1 | TRBV19 | - | TRBD1 | TGTGCCAGTAAGCCTACAGGGGGCAGGGGTGAAGCTTTCTTT | CASKPTGGRGEAFF
TRBJ2-2 | TRBV9 | - | - | TGTGCCAGCACCTCAGGTACCGGGGAGCTGTTTTTT | CASTSGTGELFF
TRBJ2-2 | TRBV7-2 | - | TRBD2 | TGTGCCAGCAGCTTAGAAGCGGGAGTGAGGACCGGGGAGCTGTTTTTT | CASSLEAGVRTGELFF
TRBJ1-5 | TRBV27 | - | - | TGTGCCAGCAGTTTTCAGGCTAGCAATCAGCCCCAGCATTTT | CASSFQASNQPQHF
TRBJ2-3 | TRBV10-1 | - | TRBD2 | TGCGCCAGCAGTGAGTCGGGACTAGCTAGCACAGATACGCAGTATTTT | CASSESGLASTDTQYF
TRBJ1-2 | TRBV6-5 | - | TRBD1 | TGTGCCAGCAGTCGACAGGGAAACTATGGCTACACCTTC | CASSRQGNYGYTF
TRBJ1-6 | TRBV7-8 | - | - | TGTGCCAGCAGCCCACAAGGAGGGGAGGCGGCCCTCCACTTT | CASSPQGGEAALHF
TRBJ1-1 | TRBV10-2 | - | - | TGCGCCAGCAGTGAGTCGAAGGGGCCGAACACTGAAGCTTTCTTT | CASSESKGPNTEAFF
TRBJ1-1 | TRBV14 | - | - | TGTGCCAGCAGCCAAGTGCATCCTAAAGGGCAACACACTGAAGCTTTCTTT | CASSQVHPKGQHTEAFF
TRBJ2-3 | TRBV5-6 | - | TRBD2 | TGTGCCAGCAGCTTGGTACTAGCGGGAGGCACAGATACGCAGTATTTT | CASSLVLAGGTDTQYF
TRBJ2-3 | TRBV7-7 | - | TRBD2 | TGTGCTAGCAGCCTGAGCGGGAGGACAGATACGCAGTATTTT | CASSLSGRTDTQYF
TRBJ2-3 | TRBV19 | - | TRBD2 | TGTGCCAGTACCAAGATTTATGCTAGCGGGGGGGCGGAGGCAGATACGCAGTATTTT | CASTKIYASGGAEADTQYF
TRBJ2-3 | TRBV4-1 | - | TRBD2 | TGCGCCAGCAGCTGGGGCCTAGCGGGGTTCACAGATACGCAGTATTTT | CASSWGLAGFTDTQYF
TRBJ2-6 | TRBV6-6 | - | - | TGTGCCAGCCGGACTGGGGCCAACGTCCTGACTTTC | CASRTGANVLTF
TRBJ2-3 | TRBV11-2 | - | - | TGTGCCAGCAGCGCGCAGGGTTCCACAGATACGCAGTATTTT | CASSAQGSTDTQYF
TRBJ1-2 | TRBV5-1 | once | - | TGCGCCAGCAGCTTGGTGGGGGGAAACTATGGCTACACCTTC | CASSLVGGNYGYTF
TRBJ1-1 | TRBV6-5 | once | - | TGTGCCAGCAGAAACCTCGGGGCTACTGAAGCTTTCTTT | CASRNLGATEAFF
TRBJ1-1 | TRBV11-1 | - | - | TGTGCCAGCAGCTTAAAAAGCGACACTGAAGCTTTCTTT | CASSLKSDTEAFF
TRBJ1-5 | TRBV7-2 | - | - | TGTGCCAGCAGCTCCAATGGGGGTCGCAATCAGCCCCAGCATTTT | CASSSNGGRNQPQHF